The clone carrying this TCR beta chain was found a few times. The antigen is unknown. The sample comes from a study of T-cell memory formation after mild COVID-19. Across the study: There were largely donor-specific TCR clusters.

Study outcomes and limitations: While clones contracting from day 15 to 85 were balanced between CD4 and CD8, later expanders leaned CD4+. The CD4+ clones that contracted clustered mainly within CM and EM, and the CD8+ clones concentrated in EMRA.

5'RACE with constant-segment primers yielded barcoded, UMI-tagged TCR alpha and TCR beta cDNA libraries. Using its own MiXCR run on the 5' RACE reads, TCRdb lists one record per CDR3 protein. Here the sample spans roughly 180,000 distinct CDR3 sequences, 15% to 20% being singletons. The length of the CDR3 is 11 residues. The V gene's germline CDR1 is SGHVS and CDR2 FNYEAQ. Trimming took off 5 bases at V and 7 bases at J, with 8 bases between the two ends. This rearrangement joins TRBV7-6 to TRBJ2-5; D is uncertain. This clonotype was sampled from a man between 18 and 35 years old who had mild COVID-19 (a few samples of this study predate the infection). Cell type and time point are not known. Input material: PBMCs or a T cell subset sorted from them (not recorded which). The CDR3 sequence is CASSERGTQYF. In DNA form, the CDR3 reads TGTGCCAGCAGCGAAAGAGGGACCCAGTACTTC.